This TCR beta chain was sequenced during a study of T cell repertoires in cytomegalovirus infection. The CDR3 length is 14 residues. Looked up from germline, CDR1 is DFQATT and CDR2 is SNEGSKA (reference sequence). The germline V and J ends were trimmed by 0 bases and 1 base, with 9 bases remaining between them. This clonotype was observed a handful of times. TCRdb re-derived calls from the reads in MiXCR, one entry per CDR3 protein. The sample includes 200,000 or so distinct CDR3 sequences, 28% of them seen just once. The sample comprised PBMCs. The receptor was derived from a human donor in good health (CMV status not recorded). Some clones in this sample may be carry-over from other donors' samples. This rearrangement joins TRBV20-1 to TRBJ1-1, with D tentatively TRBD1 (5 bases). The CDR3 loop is CSARDPGQNTEAFF. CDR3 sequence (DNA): TGCAGTGCTAGAGATCCGGGGCAGAACACTGAAGCTTTCTTT.